Described below is a single T cell receptor (beta chain) sequence and its context. What it binds is not known. Each replicate PCR on the sorted subsets used around 200 ng DNA (roughly 30,000 T cell genomes). Measured with immunoSEQ multiplex PCR; TCRdb has only the in-frame clones, and not every one. The data hold around 1,900,000 clones, with roughly 93% observed a single time. This record comes from a study of shared clonotypes between healthy human individuals. Whole-study results and caveats: Among a few donors, roughly 5% of naive CD4 clonotypes were found in common. Sampling included only blood; tissue repertoires likely differ.

The naive CD8 population came from CD45RO-negative cells selected for CCR7, without terminally differentiated effector memory CD45RA+ cells. The sequence was obtained from a man aged 18-30 years in good health. Some clones in this sample may be carry-over from other donors' samples. Sequencing was done on a sample of naive CD8+ T cells from PBMCs.

CDR3 coding DNA: TGTGCCAGCAGCCAGCCCCGGACAGGGAAGGACTATGGCTACACCTTC. Its translation is CASSQPRTGKDYGYTF. V and J are TRBV7-1 and TRBJ1-2; 8 positions match TRBD1. TRBV7-1 is reported as an ORF; its role is uncertain. After removal of 5 bases from V and 3 bases from J, the junction contained 11 bases not matched to a gene. This CDR3 is built from 16 residues.